This T cell receptor (beta chain) is from a study of blood T cell repertoires in COVID-19. Study-level background: Sites across the United States, Italy and Spain contributed samples from acute and convalescent COVID-19.

Original processing notes: Quantification of nucleated cells was approximated via reference gene primer amplification. Sequencing used immunoSEQ multiplex PCR; TCRdb keeps in-frame clones, though not all of them. V and J calls and clone size are those listed in that table; D and trimming were worked out from the DNA. The repertoire has tens of thousands of clones, around 90% of them found once; the top ten carry 62%. Trimming stripped 7 bases from V and 8 bases from J, with 17 bases between. Germline CDR1 SQVTM, CDR2 ANQGSEA. CDR3 length: 13 amino acids. The sample consisted of peripheral blood. V and J are TRBV29-1 and TRBJ1-4; a possible D gene is TRBD1 (6 bases). The sequence was obtained from a man in his 70s with acute or convalescent COVID-19. The CDR3 is CSAGVGAGEKLFF. CDR3 nucleotides: TGCAGCGCCGGGGTGGGGGCTGGGGAAAAACTGTTTTTT.